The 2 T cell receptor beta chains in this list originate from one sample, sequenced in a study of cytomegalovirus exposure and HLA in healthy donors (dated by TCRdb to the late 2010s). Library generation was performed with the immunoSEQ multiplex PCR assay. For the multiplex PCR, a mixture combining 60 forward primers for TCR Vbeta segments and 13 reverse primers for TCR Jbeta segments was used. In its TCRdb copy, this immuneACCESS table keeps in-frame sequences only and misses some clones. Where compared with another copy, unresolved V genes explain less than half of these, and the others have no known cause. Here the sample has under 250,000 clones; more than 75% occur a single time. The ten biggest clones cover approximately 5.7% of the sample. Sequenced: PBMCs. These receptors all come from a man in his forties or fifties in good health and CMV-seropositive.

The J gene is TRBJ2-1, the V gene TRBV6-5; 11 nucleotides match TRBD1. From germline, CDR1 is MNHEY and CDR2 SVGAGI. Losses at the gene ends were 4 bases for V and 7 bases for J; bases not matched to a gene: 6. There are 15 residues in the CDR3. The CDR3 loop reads CASSSSGTGGNEQFF. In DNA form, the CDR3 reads TGTGCCAGCAGTTCCTCCGGGACAGGGGGTAATGAGCAGTTCTTC.

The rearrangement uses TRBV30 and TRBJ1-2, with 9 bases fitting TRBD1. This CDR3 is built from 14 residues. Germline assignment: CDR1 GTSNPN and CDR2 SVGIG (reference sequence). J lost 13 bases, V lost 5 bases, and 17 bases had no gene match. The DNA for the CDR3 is TGTGCCTGGGCATTCCCCGGGACAGGGCTCTTTGTCACCTTC. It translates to CAWAFPGTGLFVTF.